The next 30 T cell receptor beta chains were all read from a single sample in a study of a mutant IDH1 vaccine in newly diagnosed glioma. Method: immunoSEQ multiplex PCR; TCRdb's copy keeps in-frame clones and lacks some. The sample holds 82,000 or so clones, almost 85% seen once. For these TCRs, the target antigens are not known. Specified time point: week 23, last vaccination. Vaccinated patients received 300 ug of mutant IDH1 20-mer peptide per dose, with topical imiquimod. The material sequenced was PBMCs, taken from a glioma patient whose treatment included an IDH1 peptide vaccine. The receptors were gathered from a man aged 25 to 45 with glioma. Some clones in this sample may be carry-over from other donors' samples.

This clone has just one count. V is TRBV27 and J is TRBJ2-1, with 8 bases identical to TRBD2. Germline V gene sequence: CDR1 MNHEY, CDR2 SMNVEV (reference sequence). Trimming took 6 bases from V and 1 from J; bases not matched to a gene: 8. The CDR3 totals 16 residues. The CDR3 sequence: CASSRTSGQSYNEQFF. The CDR3 DNA sequence: TGTGCCAGCAGCCGAACTAGCGGACAATCCTACAATGAGCAGTTCTTC.

This clone was counted once. The chain carries TRBV19 and TRBJ2-5, with D hard to call. The CDR3 runs 13 residues. The V gene lost 0 bases and the J gene lost 4 bases, with 6 bases spanning the gap. From germline, CDR1 is LNHDA and CDR2 SQIVND (reference sequence). The CDR3 DNA is TGTGCCAGTAGTATAGATCGCAGAGAGACCCAGTACTTC. Residues: CASSIDRRETQYF. The variable domain in full, with the rest retrieved from reference TRBV19 and TRBJ2-5, is DGGITQSPKYLFRKEGQNVTLSCEQNLNHDAMYWYRQDPGQGLRLIYYSQIVNDFQKGDIAEGYSVSREKKESFPLTVTSAQKNPTAFYLCASSIDRRETQYFGPGTRLLVL.

This sequence joins TRBV7-8 and TRBJ1-1, with D perhaps TRBD1 (5 bases). CDR1 and CDR2 (germline): SGHVS, FQNEAQ. The CDR3 totals 14 residues. Deletions cut 0 bases from V and 1 base from J, with 6 bases between. The CDR3 sequence: CASSLAGQNTEAFF. CDR3 DNA sequence: TGTGCCAGCAGCTTAGCCGGACAGAACACTGAAGCTTTCTTT. Based on the CDR3 plus reference TRBV7-8 and TRBJ1-1, the full variable domain is GAGVSQSPRYKVAKRGQDVALRCDPISGHVSLFWYQQALGQGPEFLTYFQNEAQLDKSGLPSDRFFAERPEGSVSTLKIQRTQQEDSAVYLCASSLAGQNTEAFFGQGTRLTVV.

The chain has TRBV10-3 and TRBJ2-3, with D perhaps being TRBD1 or TRBD2 (5 bases each). The CDR3 spans 14 residues. CDR1 ENHRY and CDR2 SYGVKD come from the germline V gene. V lost 6 bases to trimming and J lost 0 bases, with 10 bases between them. DNA for the CDR3: TGTGCCATCAGCCGGGGCCCGAGCACAGATACGCAGTATTTT. It encodes CAISRGPSTDTQYF.

In nucleotides, the CDR3 is TGCAGCGTGGGAGGGTGGGGGATCGGTGAGCAGTTCTTC. Protein product: CSVGGWGIGEQFF. The chain couples TRBV29-1 to TRBJ2-1; 7 bases agree with TRBD2. The CDR3 loop spans 13 amino acids. Per the germline V gene, CDR1 is SQVTM and CDR2 is ANQGSEA. Trimming cost V 6 bases and J 9 bases; bases outside gene matches: 11.

Here the CDR3 reads CASTLTGVAFF. CDR3 DNA sequence: TGTGCCAGTACCCTGACAGGGGTGGCTTTCTTT. This chain links TRBV28 with TRBJ1-1, with 8 bases aligning to TRBD1. Germline CDR1 reads MDHEN; CDR2 reads SYDVKM. Unmatched junction bases numbered 8, after V lost 9 bases and J lost 11 bases. This CDR3 has 11 residues.

The genes are TRBV5-1 and TRBJ1-1, with D perhaps matching TRBD1 (6 bases). Germline loops: CDR1 SGHRS, CDR2 YFSETQ. V shed 0 bases and J shed 4 bases, with 10 bases lying between them. The CDR3 totals 14 residues. The DNA of the CDR3 is TGCGCCAGCAGCTTGGCACAGGGTCCCACTGAAGCTTTCTTT. Its protein is CASSLAQGPTEAFF.

The V call is TRBV19, the J call TRBJ2-2, with D possibly being TRBD2 (5 bases). Trimming cost V 4 bases and J 0 bases, with 12 bases left between them. Per the germline V gene, CDR1 is LNHDA and CDR2 is SQIVND (reference sequence). The CDR3 is 16 amino acids. The CDR3 region is CASSKSGPTNTGELFF. The CDR3 DNA follows: TGTGCCAGTAGTAAAAGCGGACCTACGAACACCGGGGAGCTGTTTTTT. The full variable domain, rest sourced from reference TRBV19 and TRBJ2-2, is DGGITQSPKYLFRKEGQNVTLSCEQNLNHDAMYWYRQDPGQGLRLIYYSQIVNDFQKGDIAEGYSVSREKKESFPLTVTSAQKNPTAFYLCASSKSGPTNTGELFFGEGSRLTVL.

The V gene is TRBV30, the J gene TRBJ2-7; 8 bases fit TRBD2. Germline V gene data show CDR1 as GTSNPN and CDR2 as SVGIG (reference sequence). There are 13 residues in the CDR3. Unmatched junction bases numbered 6, after V lost 8 bases and J lost 0 bases. The CDR3 sequence is CARGGSSSYEQYF. CDR3 bases: TGTGCCCGGGGGGGGTCAAGCTCCTACGAGCAGTACTTC.

A remark on this clone: The identical CDR3 is also encoded by other nucleotide sequences in the sample. This CDR3 is CASSTRTGFNEKLFF. In DNA form, the CDR3 reads TGTGCCAGCAGCACAAGGACGGGTTTTAATGAAAAACTGTTTTTT. The chain joins TRBV9 to TRBJ1-4; D gene ambiguous. The V end was cut by 4 bases, the J end by 4 bases, with 14 bases between. The germline gives CDR1 SGDLS, CDR2 YYNGEE. The CDR3 runs 15 residues.

This clone appeared once. The V call is TRBV6-5, the J call TRBJ1-3, with D unclear. The V end lost 6 bases, the J end lost 0 bases, and 3 bases lay between the germline ends. In germline, CDR1 is MNHEY, CDR2 SVGAGI. The CDR3 consists of 12 residues. The CDR3 region has the DNA TGTGCCAGCAGGAGCTCTGGAAACACCATATATTTT. Translation gives CASRSSGNTIYF.

This chain links TRBV4-2 with TRBJ1-4; 11 nucleotides agree with TRBD1. The CDR3 totals 16 residues. The J segment lost 7 bases and the V segment lost 2 bases, leaving 6 bases of the junction unmatched. Germline V gene data show CDR1 as LGHNA and CDR2 as YNFKEQ. CDR3 region: CASSQSPGTGGEKLFF. The CDR3 coding sequence is TGTGCCAGCAGCCAAAGCCCCGGGACAGGGGGTGAAAAACTGTTTTTT.

The sample holds a few counts of this clone. This chain connects TRBV7-2 to TRBJ2-1; 11 bases line up with TRBD2. Germline CDR1 is SGHTA and CDR2 is FQGNSA. The trim removed 1 base at V and 9 bases at J, leaving 2 bases unmatched. The CDR3 extends over 14 amino acids. The CDR3 loop reads CASSLVGLAGEQFF. The CDR3 region has the DNA TGTGCCAGCAGCTTAGTTGGACTAGCGGGTGAGCAGTTCTTC. Combining the CDR3 with reference TRBV7-2 and TRBJ2-1 gives the whole variable domain GAGVSQSPSNKVTEKGKDVELRCDPISGHTALYWYRQSLGQGLEFLIYFQGNSAPDKSGLPSDRFSAERTGGSVSTLTIQRTQQEDSAVYLCASSLVGLAGEQFFGPGTRLTVL.

This chain links TRBV18 with TRBJ2-5, with 7 bases aligning to TRBD2. The germline CDR1 and CDR2 sequences are KGHSH and LQKENI. The V and J ends lost 2 bases and 5 bases, in that order; junction bases with no gene match: 5. The CDR3 runs to 14 residues. The CDR3 coding sequence is TGTGCCAGCTCACCATGGCGGGAGAGGGAGACCCAGTACTTC. Translating it yields CASSPWRERETQYF.

The V gene is TRBV7-2, the J gene TRBJ1-2, with unresolved D. Between the trimmed V and J ends, which lost 1 base and 0 bases, there was a span of 6 bases. CDR3 length equals 14 residues. Germline CDR1 SGHTA, CDR2 FQGNSA. The CDR3 is CASSLGGANYGYTF. Here the CDR3 DNA reads TGTGCCAGCAGCTTAGGCGGGGCTAACTATGGCTACACCTTC. Full variable domain (rest looked up from reference TRBV7-2 and TRBJ1-2): GAGVSQSPSNKVTEKGKDVELRCDPISGHTALYWYRQSLGQGLEFLIYFQGNSAPDKSGLPSDRFSAERTGGSVSTLTIQRTQQEDSAVYLCASSLGGANYGYTFGSGTRLTVV.

The rearrangement links TRBV6-1 to TRBJ1-1, with D uncertain. The CDR3 contains 15 residues. The germline gives CDR1 MNHNS, CDR2 SASEGT. V was clipped by 4 bases and J by 0 bases, with 12 bases between them. For the CDR3, the DNA is TGTGCCAGCAGTGCCTACACGGTCCTGAACACTGAAGCTTTCTTT. Its protein product is CASSAYTVLNTEAFF.

V is TRBV4-1 and J is TRBJ2-5; TRBD2 aligns across 16 bases. The CDR3 contains 18 residues. V trimming: 4 bases; J trimming: 2 bases; junction bases outside the gene matches: 7. Germline loops: CDR1 MGHRA, CDR2 YSYEKL. The CDR3 DNA reads TGCGCCAGCAGCCCGGGACTAGCGGGGGGGGGATATCAAGAGACCCAGTACTTC. Amino acid sequence: CASSPGLAGGGYQETQYF.

This clone was seen a handful of times. A read error may be the cause here, since a much bigger clone is one base away. V and J are TRBV9 and TRBJ2-2, with TRBD1 identical over 8 bases. V trimming: 4 bases; J trimming: 0 bases; junction bases outside the gene matches: 2. In germline, CDR1 is SGDLS, CDR2 YYNGEE. There are 15 residues in the CDR3. DNA for the CDR3: TGTGCCAGCAGCAAACAGGGGGCGAACACCGGGGAGCTGTTTTTT. Its protein is CASSKQGANTGELFF.

The chain recombines TRBV5-4 with TRBJ2-1, with 8 nucleotides matching TRBD2. From germline, CDR1 is SGHNT and CDR2 YYREEE (reference sequence). This CDR3 is 16 amino acids long. Trimming at V came to 7 bases and at J to 0 bases, leaving 9 bases not matched to a gene. CDR3 bases: TGTGCCAGCTCCGCGGGGGGCGGAAGCTCCTACAATGAGCAGTTCTTC. It translates to CASSAGGGSSYNEQFF.

V and J are TRBV7-9 and TRBJ1-4; 9 bases line up with TRBD1. Trimming at V came to 1 base and at J to 7 bases, leaving 7 bases not matched to a gene. Germline-derived CDR1 and CDR2 are SEHNR and FQNEAQ (reference sequence). CDR3 length: 16 amino acids. The CDR3 loop is CASSLGGQGQGEKLFF. The CDR3 DNA sequence: TGTGCCAGCAGCTTAGGCGGACAGGGGCAAGGTGAAAAACTGTTTTTT. The full variable domain, rest sourced from reference TRBV7-9 and TRBJ1-4, is DTGVSQNPRHKITKRGQNVTFRCDPISEHNRLYWYRQTLGQGPEFLTYFQNEAQLEKSRLLSDRFSAERPKGSFSTLEIQRTEQGDSAMYLCASSLGGQGQGEKLFFGSGTQLSVL.

This clone appeared once. The chain has TRBV19 and TRBJ1-1, with D unresolved. Looked up from germline, CDR1 is LNHDA and CDR2 is SQIVND (reference sequence). This CDR3 has 15 amino acids. The V and J ends lost 3 bases and 4 bases respectively, with 15 bases between them. The CDR3 DNA sequence: TGTGCCAGTAGTATGGCAGACTCAGGAGGCACTGAAGCTTTCTTT. This codes for CASSMADSGGTEAFF.

This sequence joins TRBV14 and TRBJ1-4; 7 bases are shared with TRBD1. The CDR3 extends over 16 amino acids. Germline values: CDR1 SGHDN, CDR2 FVKESK. The trim removed 1 base at V and 7 bases at J, leaving 9 bases unmatched. In nucleotides, the CDR3 is TGTGCCAGCAGCCAAGTATCCACAGGGGTGGTTGAAAAACTGTTTTTT. Translation: CASSQVSTGVVEKLFF.

The gene calls are TRBV6-5 and TRBJ1-1; D might be TRBD1 (5 bases). The CDR3 extends over 13 amino acids. From germline, CDR1 is MNHEY and CDR2 SVGAGI. V lost 7 bases and J lost 2, with 11 bases in between. CDR3 in amino acids: CASTFGQNTEAFF. CDR3 sequence (DNA): TGTGCCAGCACTTTCGGACAAAACACTGAAGCTTTCTTT.

The chain links TRBV5-4 to TRBJ2-7; D is unclear. The germline CDR1 and CDR2 sequences are SGHNT and YYREEE (reference sequence). Trimming cost V 0 bases and J 3 bases, with 7 bases left between them. CDR3 size: 13 residues. The CDR3 sequence: CASSLVGFYEQYF. CDR3 sequence (DNA): TGTGCCAGCAGCTTGGTTGGTTTCTACGAGCAGTACTTC.

The chain carries TRBV27 and TRBJ2-7, with 7 bases matching TRBD1. The CDR3 extends over 16 amino acids. The J segment lost 4 bases and the V segment lost 8 bases, leaving 17 bases of the junction unmatched. Germline values: CDR1 MNHEY, CDR2 SMNVEV (reference sequence). CDR3 residues: CASATRGEGARYEQYF. The CDR3 nucleotides read TGTGCCAGCGCGACCCGGGGAGAGGGGGCGCGGTACGAGCAGTACTTC.

The CDR3 DNA reads TGTGCCAGCAGCTTATATGAACAGGGTATTGCCGGCTACACCTTC. This encodes CASSLYEQGIAGYTF. The chain is built from TRBV7-6 and TRBJ1-2; tentatively, D is TRBD1 (6 bases). Trimming stripped 2 bases from V and 8 bases from J, with 18 bases between. The CDR3 consists of 15 residues. Germline V gene sequence: CDR1 SGHVS, CDR2 FNYEAQ.

The rearrangement links TRBV11-1 to TRBJ2-1; 8 positions agree with TRBD1. The V and J ends lost 2 bases and 8 bases, in that order; junction bases with no gene match: 8. There are 15 residues in the CDR3. From germline, CDR1 is SGHAT and CDR2 FQDESV (reference sequence). In DNA, the CDR3 is TGTGCCAGCAGCTTATTGTACAGGGGGTTCGATGAGCAGTTCTTC. Translation: CASSLLYRGFDEQFF.

The genes are TRBV9 and TRBJ1-1; maybe TRBD1 (5 bases). CDR1 and CDR2 (germline): SGDLS, YYNGEE. The V gene lost 2 bases and the J gene lost 2 bases, with 13 bases spanning the gap. The CDR3 consists of 15 residues. This CDR3 reads CASSVTDSYNTEAFF. In DNA form, the CDR3 reads TGTGCCAGCAGCGTGACAGACAGCTATAACACTGAAGCTTTCTTT. Drawing the rest from reference TRBV9 and TRBJ1-1, the complete variable domain is DSGVTQTPKHLITATGQRVTLRCSPRSGDLSVYWYQQSLDQGLQFLIQYYNGEERAKGNILERFSAQQFPDLHSELNLSSLELGDSALYFCASSVTDSYNTEAFFGQGTRLTVV.

The CDR3 spells CASTARYTEAFF. CDR3 DNA: TGTGCCAGCACCGCACGGTACACTGAAGCTTTCTTT. The V and J genes are TRBV28 and TRBJ1-1, with no clear D. The CDR3 runs to 12 residues. V was cut by 7 bases and J by 3 bases, with 9 bases left in between. CDR1 and CDR2 from the germline V gene are MDHEN and SYDVKM. Combining the CDR3 with reference TRBV28 and TRBJ1-1 gives the whole variable domain DVKVTQSSRYLVKRTGEKVFLECVQDMDHENMFWYRQDPGLGLRLIYFSYDVKMKEKGDIPEGYSVSREKKERFSLILESASTNQTSMYLCASTARYTEAFFGQGTRLTVV.

The V call is TRBV27, the J call TRBJ2-7, with D perhaps matching TRBD1 or TRBD2 (6 bases each). Between the trimmed V and J ends, which lost 4 bases and 0 bases, there was a span of 13 bases. This CDR3 comprises 15 residues. Germline loops: CDR1 MNHEY, CDR2 SMNVEV (reference sequence). CDR3 residues: CASSSQGGSSYEQYF. CDR3 DNA: TGTGCCAGCAGTTCACAAGGGGGGAGCTCCTACGAGCAGTACTTC.